Sequencing of this T cell receptor (beta chain) was carried out in a study of CD8 T cells in ankylosing spondylitis. Overall study findings and caveats: Researchers reportedly found disease-linked clones significantly enriched in matched ankylosing spondylitis synovial fluid. Disease-associated clonotypes exhibited CD8+ identity and were relatively infrequent in peripheral blood. A TCR beta motif made of several highly homologous variants seemed typical of ankylosing spondylitis blood.

Making use of molecular barcodes, quantitative 5'-RACE generated TCR beta libraries. TCRdb re-analysed the 5' RACE reads in MiXCR, keeping a single row per CDR3 protein. Among hundreds of thousands of distinct CDR3 sequences, under 8.5% were seen once, and the ten largest hold approximately 5%. About this clonotype: Its antigen is not known.

The ends were cut back, 7 bases at V and 4 bases at J, with 17 bases in the middle. This CDR3 is 15 amino acids long. Germline assignment: CDR1 MNHEY and CDR2 SVGEGT. Material: blood, either unsorted or a sorted T cell fraction (not recorded which). The sequence was obtained from a female donor with ankylosing spondylitis or in good health (not recorded which). V is TRBV6-2 or TRBV6-3 and J is TRBJ2-1, with D tentatively TRBD2 (6 bases). The CDR3 region has the DNA TGTGCCAGCACTAATCGGAGGGGAGTTTACAATGAGCAGTTCTTC. It yields the protein CASTNRRGVYNEQFF.